This T cell receptor beta chain was captured by sequencing in a study of blood T cell repertoires in COVID-19. Whole-study context: Samples representing acute and convalescent COVID-19 were sourced from the United States, Italy and Spain. The cDNA or gDNA used as material had been derived from T cells, B-cell-depleted T cells, or PBMCs.

CDR3 length: 16 amino acids. Germline assignment: CDR1 LNHDA and CDR2 SQIVND (reference sequence). Trimming took 7 bases from V and 2 from J, leaving 17 bases between them. The authors' processing: The assay estimated nucleated cells by amplifying reference gene primers. Measured with immunoSEQ multiplex PCR; TCRdb has only the in-frame clones, and not every one. The V and J calls and the clone size are those of that table, but D and trimming were determined from the DNA. The data contain some 100,000 clones, 85% to 90% of them seen just once; the ten biggest clones take up about 8%. The sample comprised peripheral blood. The clonotype was recovered from a man between 65 and 85 years old who had recovered from COVID-19. The chain uses TRBV19 and TRBJ1-4; D may be TRBD1 (5 bases). In DNA form, the CDR3 reads TGTGCCAGTACCCCTTGGAGGGACGGGACTAATGAAAAACTGTTTTTT. It yields the protein CASTPWRDGTNEKLFF.